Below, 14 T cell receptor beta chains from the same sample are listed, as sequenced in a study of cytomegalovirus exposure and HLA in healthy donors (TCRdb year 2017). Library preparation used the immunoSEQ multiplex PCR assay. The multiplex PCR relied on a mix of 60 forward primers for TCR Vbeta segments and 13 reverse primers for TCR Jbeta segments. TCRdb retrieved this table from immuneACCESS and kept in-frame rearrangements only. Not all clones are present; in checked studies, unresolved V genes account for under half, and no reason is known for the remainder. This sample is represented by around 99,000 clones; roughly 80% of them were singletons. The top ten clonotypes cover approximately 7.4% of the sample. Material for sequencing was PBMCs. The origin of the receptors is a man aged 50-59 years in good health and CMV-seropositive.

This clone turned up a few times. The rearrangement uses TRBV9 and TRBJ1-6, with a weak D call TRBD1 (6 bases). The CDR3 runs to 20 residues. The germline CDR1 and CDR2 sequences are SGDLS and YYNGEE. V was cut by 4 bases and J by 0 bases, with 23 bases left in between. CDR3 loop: CASSPRGGRGPSSYNSPLHF. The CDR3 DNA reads TGTGCCAGCAGCCCAAGGGGGGGAAGGGGACCGAGCTCCTATAATTCACCCCTCCACTTT.

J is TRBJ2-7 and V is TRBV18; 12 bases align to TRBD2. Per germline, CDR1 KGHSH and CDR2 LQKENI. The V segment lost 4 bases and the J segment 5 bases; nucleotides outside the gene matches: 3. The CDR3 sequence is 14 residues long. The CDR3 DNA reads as TGTGCCAGCTCACTGACTAGCGGGGGCAACGAGCAGTACTTC. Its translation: CASSLTSGGNEQYF.

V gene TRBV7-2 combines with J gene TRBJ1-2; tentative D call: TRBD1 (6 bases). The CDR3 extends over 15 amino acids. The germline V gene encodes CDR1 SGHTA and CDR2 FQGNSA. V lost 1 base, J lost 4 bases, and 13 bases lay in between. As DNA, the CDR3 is TGTGCCAGCAGCTTAGGTTTGGTACAGGGCTATGGCTACACCTTC. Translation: CASSLGLVQGYGYTF.

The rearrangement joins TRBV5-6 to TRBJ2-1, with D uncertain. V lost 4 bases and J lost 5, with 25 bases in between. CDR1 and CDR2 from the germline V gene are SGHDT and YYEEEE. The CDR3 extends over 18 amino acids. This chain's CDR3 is CASSPITLSGPGDNEQFF. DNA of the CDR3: TGTGCCAGCAGCCCTATCACTCTTTCCGGCCCAGGTGACAATGAGCAGTTCTTC.

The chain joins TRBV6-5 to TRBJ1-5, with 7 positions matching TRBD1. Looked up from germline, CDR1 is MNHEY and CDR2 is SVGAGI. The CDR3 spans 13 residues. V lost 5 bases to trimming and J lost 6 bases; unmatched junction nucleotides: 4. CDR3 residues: CASSQGEGQPQHF. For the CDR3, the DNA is TGTGCCAGCAGTCAGGGGGAAGGTCAGCCCCAGCATTTT.

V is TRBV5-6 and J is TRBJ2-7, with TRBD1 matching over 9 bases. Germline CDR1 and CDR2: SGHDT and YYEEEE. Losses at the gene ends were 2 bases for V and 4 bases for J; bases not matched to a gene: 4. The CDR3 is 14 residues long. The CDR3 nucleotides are TGTGCCAGCAGCTTCCGGGACAGGGTTTACGAGCAGTACTTC. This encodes CASSFRDRVYEQYF.

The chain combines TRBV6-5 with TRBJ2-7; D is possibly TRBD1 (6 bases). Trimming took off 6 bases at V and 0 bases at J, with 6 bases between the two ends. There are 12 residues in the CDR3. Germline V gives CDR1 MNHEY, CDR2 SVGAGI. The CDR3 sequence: CASRDSSYEQYF. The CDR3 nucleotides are TGTGCCAGCAGGGACAGCTCCTACGAGCAGTACTTC.

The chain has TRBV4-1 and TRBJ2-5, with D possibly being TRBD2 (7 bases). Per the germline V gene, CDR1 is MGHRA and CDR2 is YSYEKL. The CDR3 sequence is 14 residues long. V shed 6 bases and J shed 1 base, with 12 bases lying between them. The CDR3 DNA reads TGCGCCAGCAGTTTAGGGGGGGGCCAAGAGACCCAGTACTTC. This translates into CASSLGGGQETQYF.

CDR3 residues: CATSRKRTANTGELFF. CDR3 nucleotide sequence: TGTGCCACCAGCAGAAAACGGACAGCCAACACCGGGGAGCTGTTTTTT. The chain couples TRBV15 to TRBJ2-2, with a tentative D call TRBD1 (6 bases). CDR3 length equals 16 residues. V lost 2 bases and J lost 2, with 12 bases in between. CDR1 and CDR2 from the germline V gene are LNHNV and YYDKDF (reference sequence).

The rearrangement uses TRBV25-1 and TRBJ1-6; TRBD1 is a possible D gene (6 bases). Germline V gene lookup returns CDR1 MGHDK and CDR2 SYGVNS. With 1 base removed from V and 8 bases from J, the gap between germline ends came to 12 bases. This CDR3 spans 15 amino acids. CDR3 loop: CASSELGGPDSPLHF. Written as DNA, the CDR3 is TGTGCCAGCAGTGAATTGGGGGGGCCGGATTCACCCCTCCACTTT.

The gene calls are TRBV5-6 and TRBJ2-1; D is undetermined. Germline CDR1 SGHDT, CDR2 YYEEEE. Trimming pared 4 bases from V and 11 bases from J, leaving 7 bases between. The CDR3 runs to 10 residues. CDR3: CASSPYKQFF. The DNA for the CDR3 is TGTGCCAGCAGCCCTTATAAGCAGTTCTTC.

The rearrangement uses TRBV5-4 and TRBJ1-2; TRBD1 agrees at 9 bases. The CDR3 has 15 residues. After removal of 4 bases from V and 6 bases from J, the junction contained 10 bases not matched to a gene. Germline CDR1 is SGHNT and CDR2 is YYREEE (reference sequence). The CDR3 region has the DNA TGTGCCAGCAGCGCCGCGGACAGGGGAATCGATGGCTACACCTTC. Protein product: CASSAADRGIDGYTF.

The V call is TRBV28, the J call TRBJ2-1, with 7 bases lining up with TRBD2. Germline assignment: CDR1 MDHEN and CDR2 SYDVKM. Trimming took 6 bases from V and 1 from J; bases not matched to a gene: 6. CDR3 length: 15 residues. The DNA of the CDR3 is TGTGCCAGCAGGGGGGGGAGGGGATCCTACAATGAGCAGTTCTTC. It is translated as CASRGGRGSYNEQFF.

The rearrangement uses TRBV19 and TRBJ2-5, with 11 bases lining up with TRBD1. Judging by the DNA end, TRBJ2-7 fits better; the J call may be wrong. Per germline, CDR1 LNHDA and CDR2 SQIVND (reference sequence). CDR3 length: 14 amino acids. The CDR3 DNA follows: TGTGCCAGTAGTCCGGGACAGGGGGGGTACGAGCAGTACTTC. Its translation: CASSPGQGGYEQYF.